These 15 T cell receptor beta chains were all obtained from the same sample, sequenced in a study of human T cells and chemical hapten exposure. Each CDR3 protein is one row after TCRdb ran MiXCR on the RACE reads. The sample has 60,000 to 70,000 distinct CDR3 sequences; 9.5% to 12% are singletons. Time point reported: pre-sensitization, week 0. Treatment noted: therapeutic diphenylcyclopropenone sensitization with weekly scalp DPC. Material: whole blood, obtained in connection with sensitization to the hapten diphenylcyclopropenone (DPC). The origin of the receptors is a woman aged 50 to 65 with alopecia areata. Some clones in this sample may be carry-over from other donors' samples.

The gene calls are TRBV5-1 and TRBJ2-7; TRBD1 might be the D (6 bases). There are 15 residues in the CDR3. CDR1 and CDR2 from the germline V gene are SGHRS and YFSETQ. The ends were cut back, 0 bases at V and 3 bases at J, with 13 bases in the middle. CDR3 DNA: TGCGCCAGCAGCTTGGGTCCGGGACACTACTACGAGCAGTACTTC. It translates to CASSLGPGHYYEQYF.

The sample holds a few counts of this clonotype. The chain links TRBV20-1 to TRBJ1-5; no reliable D call. V lost 3 bases and J lost 7, with 13 bases in between. This CDR3 has 13 amino acids. The germline CDR1 and CDR2 sequences are DFQATT and SNEGSKA (reference sequence). The CDR3 sequence: CSASEAVEQPQHF. DNA of the CDR3: TGCAGTGCTAGTGAGGCAGTTGAGCAGCCCCAGCATTTT.

This clonotype was detected a few times. This chain links TRBV27 with TRBJ2-3, with 7 bases matching TRBD2. There are 15 residues in the CDR3. J lost 0 bases, V lost 6 bases, and 6 bases had no gene match. The germline V gene encodes CDR1 MNHEY and CDR2 SMNVEV (reference sequence). CDR3 DNA: TGTGCCAGCAGAGCACGGGGGGTTAGCACAGATACGCAGTATTTT. Translated: CASRARGVSTDTQYF.

This clonotype was seen only a few times. The rearrangement joins TRBV18 to TRBJ1-4, with D unclear. This CDR3 spans 15 amino acids. The V and J ends lost 3 bases and 8 bases respectively, with 16 bases between them. Germline V gives CDR1 KGHSH, CDR2 LQKENI. CDR3 region: CASSPPRGTEEKLFF. The CDR3 region has the DNA TGTGCCAGCTCACCCCCGCGGGGTACGGAAGAAAAACTGTTTTTT.

This clonotype was picked up many times. V and J are TRBV6-2 or TRBV6-3 and TRBJ2-7; the D gene is possibly TRBD2 (6 bases). This CDR3 region has 13 residues. From germline, CDR1 is MNHEY and CDR2 SVGEGT. Trimming stripped 5 bases from V and 2 bases from J, with 10 bases between. The CDR3 sequence: CASSLSGPYEQYF. CDR3 coding DNA: TGTGCCAGCAGTCTTAGCGGCCCCTACGAGCAGTACTTC.

This clonotype appeared a few times. The V gene is TRBV6-1, the J gene TRBJ1-2; 8 bases fit TRBD1. This CDR3 contains 15 residues. V shed 3 bases and J 0 bases; nucleotides not matched to a gene: 3. Germline loops: CDR1 MNHNS, CDR2 SASEGT. Written as DNA, the CDR3 is TGTGCCAGCAGTGAGAGGGACAGGTCTAACTATGGCTACACCTTC. Its translation is CASSERDRSNYGYTF.

This clonotype was recorded many times. The chain recombines TRBV5-5 with TRBJ1-1; D gene unclear. CDR1 and CDR2 (germline): SGHKS, YYEKEE (reference sequence). Trimming removed 0 bases at V and 0 bases at J, with 15 bases between. There are 17 residues in the CDR3. This CDR3 is CASSLVRFLAMNTEAFF. The CDR3 bases are TGTGCCAGCAGCTTGGTCCGATTTTTGGCTATGAACACTGAAGCTTTCTTT.

The chain recombines TRBV20-1 with TRBJ2-2, with 8 bases fitting TRBD2. Germline trimming cut 5 bases from V and 2 bases from J; bases unmatched to any gene: 10. The CDR3 covers 16 residues. Looked up from germline, CDR1 is DFQATT and CDR2 is SNEGSKA (reference sequence). CDR3 coding DNA: TGCAGTGCTGGGAGATTTAGCGGGACCAACACCGGGGAGCTGTTTTTT. This translates into CSAGRFSGTNTGELFF.

This clonotype has at least ten counts. The J gene is TRBJ1-5, the V gene TRBV7-2; 7 positions match TRBD1. The CDR3 is made up of 15 amino acids. The V gene end was trimmed by 1 base and the J gene end by 1 base; junction bases not matched to a gene: 1. CDR1 and CDR2 from the germline V gene are SGHTA and FQGNSA. The CDR3 DNA reads TGTGCCAGCAGCTTAGTGACAGGGAGCAATCAGCCCCAGCATTTT. Protein product: CASSLVTGSNQPQHF.

This clonotype was detected many times. The chain recombines TRBV5-1 with TRBJ2-7; either TRBD1 or TRBD2 may supply D (5 bases each). Germline V gene data show CDR1 as SGHRS and CDR2 as YFSETQ. Deletions cut 4 bases from V and 7 bases from J, with 12 bases between. The CDR3 spans 12 residues. The DNA of the CDR3 is TGCGCCAGCAGCGTGGGGGTTATGGAGCAGTACTTC. Protein product: CASSVGVMEQYF.

This clonotype was seen many times. This sequence joins TRBV4-3 and TRBJ2-5, with 9 bases fitting TRBD2. Germline V lookup: CDR1 LGHNA, CDR2 YSLEER. The CDR3 contains 16 residues. V lost 4 bases to trimming and J lost 1 base; unmatched junction nucleotides: 7. The CDR3 DNA reads as TGCGCCAGCAGCCCCCGCGGGGGGGCTCTCCAAGAGACCCAGTACTTC. It specifies CASSPRGGALQETQYF.

This clonotype was seen more than once but under ten times. The gene calls are TRBV10-1 and TRBJ1-5; no firm D call. From germline, CDR1 is WNHNN and CDR2 SYGVQD (reference sequence). V shed 2 bases and J shed 5 bases, with 13 bases lying between them. This CDR3 spans 15 amino acids. In DNA, the CDR3 is TGCGCCAGCAGTGAGAGGTCCAGGAGGTATCAGCCCCAGCATTTT. Amino acids: CASSERSRRYQPQHF.

Only a few counts were recorded for this clonotype. The CDR3 DNA sequence: TGCGCCAGCAGCCAAGAACTGGGTCTGGGCTATGGCTACACCTTC. Translation gives CASSQELGLGYGYTF. The rearrangement links TRBV4-3 to TRBJ1-2, with D uncertain. In germline, CDR1 is LGHNA, CDR2 YSLEER. The CDR3 totals 15 residues. V shed 0 bases and J shed 4 bases, with 12 bases lying between them.

This clonotype appeared many times. V usage is TRBV29-1 and J usage is TRBJ2-1; a possible D gene is TRBD2 (5 bases). The V end lost 4 bases, the J end lost 10 bases, and 23 bases lay between the germline ends. Germline assignment: CDR1 SQVTM and CDR2 ANQGSEA. The CDR3 has 15 residues. The CDR3 nucleotides are TGCAGCGTTGTTCTGTCGGATTCTGGCGGGCCGGAGCAGTTCTTC. This gives the protein CSVVLSDSGGPEQFF.

This clonotype was detected many times. The chain has TRBV7-6 and TRBJ2-5, with 9 bases identical to TRBD2. Trimming took 4 bases from V and 3 from J; bases not matched to a gene: 12. This CDR3 region has 17 residues. Germline V gives CDR1 SGHVS, CDR2 FNYEAQ. The chain's CDR3 is CASSSSFVAGVEETQYF. CDR3 DNA: TGTGCCAGCAGCTCAAGTTTTGTAGCGGGAGTCGAAGAGACCCAGTACTTC.